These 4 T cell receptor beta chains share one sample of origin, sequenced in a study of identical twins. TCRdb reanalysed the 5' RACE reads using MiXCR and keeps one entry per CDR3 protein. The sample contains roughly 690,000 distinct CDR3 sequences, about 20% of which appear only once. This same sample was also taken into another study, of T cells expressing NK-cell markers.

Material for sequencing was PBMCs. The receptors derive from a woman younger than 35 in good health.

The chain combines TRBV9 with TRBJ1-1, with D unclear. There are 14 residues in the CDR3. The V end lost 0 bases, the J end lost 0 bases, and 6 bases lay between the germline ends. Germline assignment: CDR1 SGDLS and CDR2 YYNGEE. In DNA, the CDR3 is TGTGCCAGCAGCGTAGGCAGTTTGAACACTGAAGCTTTCTTT. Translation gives CASSVGSLNTEAFF.

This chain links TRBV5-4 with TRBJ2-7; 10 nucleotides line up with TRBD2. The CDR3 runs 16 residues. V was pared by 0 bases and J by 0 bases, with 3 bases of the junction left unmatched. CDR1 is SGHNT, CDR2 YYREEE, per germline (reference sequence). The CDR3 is CASSLAWTSGSYEQYF. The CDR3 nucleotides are TGTGCCAGCAGCTTGGCTTGGACTAGCGGCTCCTACGAGCAGTACTTC.

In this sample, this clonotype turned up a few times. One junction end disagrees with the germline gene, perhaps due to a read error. The CDR3 is CASSLGQGGNNEQFF. The CDR3 nucleotides are TGTGCCAGCAGTTTAGGACAGGGTGGAAACAATGAGCAGTTCTTC. The chain is built from TRBV7-9 and TRBJ2-1; TRBD1 agrees at 8 bases. CDR3 length: 15 residues. Germline V lookup: CDR1 SEHNR, CDR2 FQNEAQ (reference sequence).

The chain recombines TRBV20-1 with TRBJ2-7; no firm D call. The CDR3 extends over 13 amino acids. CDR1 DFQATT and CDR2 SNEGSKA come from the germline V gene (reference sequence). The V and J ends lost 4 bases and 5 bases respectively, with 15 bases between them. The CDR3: CSATQSPSDEQYF. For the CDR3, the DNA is TGCAGTGCTACCCAATCGCCGTCGGACGAGCAGTACTTC.